The sample holds one count of the clone carrying this TCR beta chain. CDR3 length equals 14 residues. In germline, CDR1 is MDHEN, CDR2 SYDVKM. J lost 2 bases, V lost 7 bases, and 2 bases had no gene match. The assay was immunoSEQ multiplex PCR, and TCRdb's table has in-frame clones only and misses some. The sample contains fewer than 150,000 clones, less than 97% of which appear only once. These data are taken from a study of T cell changes during pregnancy in multiple sclerosis. This chain uses TRBV28 with TRBJ2-7, with TRBD2 matching 13 bases. The receptor's source is a female donor with multiple sclerosis, enrolled in a pregnancy study. The specimen comprised peripheral blood, sampled after pregnancy. Here the CDR3 DNA reads TGTGCCAGCACCGGGACTAGCGGGACCTACGAGCAGTACTTC. Translating gives CASTGTSGTYEQYF.